The rows below give T cell receptor beta chains drawn from one sample of a study of T cells in Graves' hyperthyroidism and ophthalmopathy. TCRdb processed the multiplex PCR reads anew with MiXCR; each CDR3 protein has one entry. The sample comprises 300,000 to 450,000 distinct CDR3 sequences, approximately 13% of which are singletons, and more than 20% rests with the top ten. The sample taken for sequencing was blood. The receptors were sampled from a man younger than 45 with Graves' hyperthyroidism that later progressed to Graves' ophthalmopathy. Each CDR3 is given with its conserved first and last residue. Fields, in order: J gene, V gene, D gene, clone size, CDR3 protein, CDR3 DNA. The D gene is left open where the match is weak. Size values are once, few and many counts, or a class for expanded clones, and some rows have none.

j_gene: TRBJ1-5
v_gene: TRBV2
d_gene: .
abundance: few
CDR3aa: CASSEYAGSNQPQHF
CDR3nt: TGTGCCAGCAGTGAATATGCAGGGTCGAATCAGCCCCAGCATTTT

j_gene: TRBJ1-1
v_gene: TRBV9
d_gene: .
abundance: .
CDR3aa: CASSARVGGTEAFF
CDR3nt: TGTGCCAGCAGCGCCCGGGTGGGGGGCACTGAAGCTTTCTTT

j_gene: TRBJ2-7
v_gene: TRBV28
d_gene: TRBD2
abundance: many
CDR3aa: CASSTTSGTYEQYF
CDR3nt: TGTGCCAGCAGTACGACTAGCGGCACCTACGAGCAGTACTTC

j_gene: TRBJ2-1
v_gene: TRBV30
d_gene: .
abundance: few
CDR3aa: CAWGPGDNEQFF
CDR3nt: TGTGCCTGGGGACCTGGGGACAATGAGCAGTTCTTC

j_gene: TRBJ1-1
v_gene: TRBV20-1
d_gene: .
abundance: many
CDR3aa: CSARNRKAEAFF
CDR3nt: TGCAGTGCTAGAAACAGAAAGGCTGAAGCTTTCTTT

j_gene: TRBJ2-5
v_gene: TRBV7-9
d_gene: .
abundance: many
CDR3aa: CAVGVGETQYF
CDR3nt: TGTGCCGTAGGGGTCGGGGAGACCCAGTACTTC

j_gene: TRBJ2-1
v_gene: TRBV7-2
d_gene: TRBD2
abundance: many
CDR3aa: CASSPNRGAYNEQFF
CDR3nt: TGTGCCAGCAGCCCCAACCGGGGGGCCTACAATGAGCAGTTCTTC

j_gene: TRBJ2-1
v_gene: TRBV4-1
d_gene: .
abundance: few
CDR3aa: CASSQDRAGGNEQFF
CDR3nt: TGCGCCAGCAGCCAAGATCGGGCAGGCGGGAATGAGCAGTTCTTC

j_gene: TRBJ1-1
v_gene: TRBV6-5
d_gene: TRBD1
abundance: .
CDR3aa: CASSYSGQGMNTEAFF
CDR3nt: TGTGCCAGCAGTTACTCCGGACAGGGCATGAACACTGAAGCTTTCTTT

j_gene: TRBJ2-5
v_gene: TRBV12-3/TRBV12-4
d_gene: .
abundance: few
CDR3aa: CASSFRTLKETQYF
CDR3nt: TGTGCCAGCAGTTTTCGTACTCTTAAAGAGACCCAGTACTTC

j_gene: TRBJ2-3
v_gene: TRBV5-1
d_gene: .
abundance: many
CDR3aa: CASSLNYPSTDTQYF
CDR3nt: TGCGCCAGCAGCTTGAACTACCCTAGCACAGATACGCAGTATTTT

j_gene: TRBJ1-2
v_gene: TRBV12-3/TRBV12-4
d_gene: TRBD1
abundance: many
CDR3aa: CASSFLLGQGSGYTF
CDR3nt: TGTGCCAGCAGTTTTTTACTGGGACAGGGGTCGGGCTACACCTTC

j_gene: TRBJ2-7
v_gene: TRBV20-1
d_gene: TRBD2
abundance: many
CDR3aa: CSARSTSGGLYEQYF
CDR3nt: TGCAGTGCTAGGAGTACTAGCGGGGGGCTCTACGAGCAGTACTTC

j_gene: TRBJ1-2
v_gene: TRBV29-1
d_gene: .
abundance: many
CDR3aa: CSVGQTYGYTF
CDR3nt: TGCAGCGTTGGACAGACCTATGGCTACACCTTC

j_gene: TRBJ2-1
v_gene: TRBV13
d_gene: TRBD1
abundance: many
CDR3aa: CASSGWDRPNEQFF
CDR3nt: TGTGCCAGCAGCGGATGGGACAGGCCCAATGAGCAGTTCTTC

j_gene: TRBJ2-7
v_gene: TRBV19
d_gene: TRBD1
abundance: few
CDR3aa: CASSGGTGWGYEQYF
CDR3nt: TGTGCCAGTAGTGGGGGGACAGGCTGGGGCTACGAGCAGTACTTC

j_gene: TRBJ1-2
v_gene: TRBV2
d_gene: .
abundance: many
CDR3aa: CASTAAGGRYGYTF
CDR3nt: TGTGCCAGCACCGCGGCAGGAGGAAGGTATGGCTACACCTTC

j_gene: TRBJ2-2
v_gene: TRBV5-6
d_gene: .
abundance: .
CDR3aa: CASSGDLFVGELFF
CDR3nt: TGTGCCAGCAGCGGGGACCTTTTTGTCGGGGAGCTGTTTTTT

j_gene: TRBJ1-5
v_gene: TRBV9
d_gene: .
abundance: .
CDR3aa: CASSVVPIGQYGNHSNQPQHF
CDR3nt: TGTGCCAGCAGCGTAGTTCCCATCGGACAGTATGGGAACCATAGCAATCAGCCCCAGCATTTT

j_gene: TRBJ1-2
v_gene: TRBV15
d_gene: TRBD1
abundance: few
CDR3aa: CATSTRTGEDYGYTF
CDR3nt: TGTGCCACCAGCACCCGGACAGGGGAGGACTATGGCTACACCTTC

j_gene: TRBJ1-5
v_gene: TRBV27
d_gene: .
abundance: many
CDR3aa: CASSLQGRFQPQHF
CDR3nt: TGTGCCAGCAGTTTACAGGGTCGGTTTCAGCCCCAGCATTTT

j_gene: TRBJ2-5
v_gene: TRBV4-1
d_gene: TRBD2
abundance: .
CDR3aa: CASSRLLAGGPLETQYF
CDR3nt: TGCGCCAGCAGCCGCCTACTAGCGGGGGGGCCGTTGGAGACCCAGTACTTC

j_gene: TRBJ1-1
v_gene: TRBV5-5
d_gene: .
abundance: many
CDR3aa: CASSPWSQRTEAFF
CDR3nt: TGTGCCAGCAGCCCTTGGTCCCAGAGAACAGAAGCTTTCTTT

j_gene: TRBJ2-1
v_gene: TRBV20-1
d_gene: .
abundance: few
CDR3aa: CSARGGEASYNEQFF
CDR3nt: TGCAGTGCTAGAGGGGGAGAAGCCTCCTACAATGAGCAGTTCTTC

j_gene: TRBJ2-3
v_gene: TRBV3-1
d_gene: .
abundance: many
CDR3aa: CASSQVIGVSPDTQYF
CDR3nt: TGTGCCAGCAGCCAAGTGATCGGGGTGAGCCCCGATACGCAGTATTTT

j_gene: TRBJ1-1
v_gene: TRBV3-1
d_gene: .
abundance: many
CDR3aa: CASSQGAPMNTEAFF
CDR3nt: TGTGCCAGCAGCCAGGGGGCGCCTATGAACACTGAAGCTTTCTTT

j_gene: TRBJ2-3
v_gene: TRBV7-3
d_gene: TRBD2
abundance: many
CDR3aa: CASSLNSGGDTQYF
CDR3nt: TGTGCCAGCAGCTTAAATAGCGGGGGAGATACGCAGTATTTT

j_gene: TRBJ2-3
v_gene: TRBV5-4
d_gene: TRBD1
abundance: .
CDR3aa: CASSFTGDFNTDTQYF
CDR3nt: TGTGCCAGCAGCTTTACAGGGGATTTTAACACAGATACGCAGTATTTT

j_gene: TRBJ2-7
v_gene: TRBV25-1
d_gene: TRBD2
abundance: medium-sized
CDR3aa: CASSEREGGPYEQYF
CDR3nt: TGTGCCAGCAGTGAACGGGAGGGCGGTCCCTACGAGCAGTACTTC

j_gene: TRBJ1-1
v_gene: TRBV20-1
d_gene: .
abundance: many
CDR3aa: CSARHPDTEAFF
CDR3nt: TGCAGTGCTCGGCACCCTGACACTGAAGCTTTCTTT

j_gene: TRBJ2-7
v_gene: TRBV20-1
d_gene: .
abundance: many
CDR3aa: CSARSSTYEQYF
CDR3nt: TGCAGTGCTAGGTCTAGCACCTACGAGCAGTACTTC